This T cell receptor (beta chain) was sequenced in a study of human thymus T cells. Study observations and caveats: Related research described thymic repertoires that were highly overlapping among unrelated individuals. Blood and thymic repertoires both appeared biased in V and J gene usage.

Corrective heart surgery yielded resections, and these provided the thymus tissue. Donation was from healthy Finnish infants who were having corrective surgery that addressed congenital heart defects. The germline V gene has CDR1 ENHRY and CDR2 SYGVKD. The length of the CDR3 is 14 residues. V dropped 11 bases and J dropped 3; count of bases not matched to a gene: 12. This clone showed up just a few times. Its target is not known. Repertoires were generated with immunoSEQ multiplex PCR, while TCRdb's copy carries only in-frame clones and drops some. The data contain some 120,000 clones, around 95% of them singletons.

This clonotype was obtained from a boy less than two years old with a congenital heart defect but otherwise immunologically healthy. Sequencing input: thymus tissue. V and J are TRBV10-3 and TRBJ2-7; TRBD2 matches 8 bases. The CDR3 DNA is TGTGCCTCCCGGGAGGGCAGGGCGCACTACGAGCAGTACTTC. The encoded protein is CASREGRAHYEQYF.